This T cell receptor (beta chain) is from a study of cytomegalovirus exposure and HLA in healthy donors. Study as a whole: HLA-typed donors were the source of tens of millions of unique TCRs held in an early data release. Study-wide results and limits: Researchers catalogued under 200 TCR beta chains as cytomegalovirus-associated. For most TCR beta V segments, an earlier analysis put the productive rate at about 87% or about 30% of the time. Later on, an analysis found that several of the most significant clusters appeared to be linked to common viral pathogens, which included parvovirus B19.

In the PCR, 60 Vbeta and 13 Jbeta primers were used. TCRdb keeps only in-frame clones here, not all; method: immunoSEQ multiplex PCR. Among 130,000 or so clones listed, 75% were seen once. Germline V gene sequence: CDR1 SGDLS, CDR2 YYNGEE. The length of the CDR3 is 15 residues. The V end was cut by 4 bases, the J end by 7 bases, with 18 bases between. A note on this clone: Its antigen is not known.

Material: PBMCs. The sequence came from a man in his forties or fifties in good health and CMV-seronegative. The chain recombines TRBV9 with TRBJ1-5, with TRBD1 as a possible D gene (5 bases). The CDR3 loop is CASSPRGGVGQPQHF. In nucleotides, the CDR3 is TGTGCCAGCAGCCCGCGGGGGGGGGTTGGACAGCCCCAGCATTTT.